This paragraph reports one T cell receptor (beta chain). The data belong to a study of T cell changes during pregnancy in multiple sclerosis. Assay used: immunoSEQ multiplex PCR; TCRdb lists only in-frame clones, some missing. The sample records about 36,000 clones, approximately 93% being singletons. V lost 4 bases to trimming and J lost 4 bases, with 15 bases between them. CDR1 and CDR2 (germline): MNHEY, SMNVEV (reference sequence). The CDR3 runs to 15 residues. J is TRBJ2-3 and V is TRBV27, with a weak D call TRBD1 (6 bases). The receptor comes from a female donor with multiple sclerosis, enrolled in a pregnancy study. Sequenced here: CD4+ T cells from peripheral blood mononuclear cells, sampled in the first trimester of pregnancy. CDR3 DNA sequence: TGTGCCAGCAGTTCCCCTGGGACAAGATCAGATACGCAGTATTTT. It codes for CASSSPGTRSDTQYF.